These 6 T cell receptor beta chains originate from one sample sequenced in a study of T cells expressing NK-cell markers. With the 5' RACE reads reprocessed, TCRdb shows one record per CDR3 protein and no DNA. The sample table sets out approximately 150,000 distinct CDR3 sequences. Material: blood T cells: a sorted CD56 or NKG2C T cell subset, CD4+ or CD8+ T cells, or bulk PBMC T cells (not recorded which). The receptors here all came from a man aged 18 to 29 in good health.

The chain links TRBV12-3 or TRBV12-4 to TRBJ2-5. The CDR3 length is 12 residues. The CDR3 sequence: CASSQVQETQYF.

The J gene is TRBJ1-4, the V gene TRBV27; TCRdb designates TRBD1, a call that cannot be tested without DNA. The CDR3 sequence is 16 residues long. Germline-derived CDR1 and CDR2 are MNHEY and SMNVEV (reference sequence). CDR3 in amino acids: CASSILTGTGGEKLFF.

The gene calls are TRBV18 and TRBJ2-7; TCRdb's D call, TRBD1, is unchecked because there is no DNA. The length of the CDR3 is 15 residues. The germline V gene has CDR1 KGHSH and CDR2 LQKENI. The CDR3 sequence is CASSPSHRAAYEQYF.

CDR3 region: CASSSAVEAFF. This chain connects TRBV12-3 or TRBV12-4 to TRBJ1-1. The CDR3 loop spans 11 amino acids.

The chain uses TRBV3-1 and TRBJ2-3. The CDR3 sequence is 17 residues long. Germline V gene data show CDR1 as LGHDT and CDR2 as YNNKEL (reference sequence). The chain's CDR3 is CASSQDLAGSSTDTQYF.

The CDR3 sequence: CASSRPDGGLADTGELFF. The V call is TRBV5-6, the J call TRBJ2-2; TCRdb selects TRBD2, and the lack of DNA leaves this call unchecked. The CDR3 totals 18 residues. CDR1 is SGHDT, CDR2 YYEEEE, per germline. Based on the CDR3 plus reference TRBV5-6 and TRBJ2-2, the full variable domain is DAGVTQSPTHLIKTRGQQVTLRCSPKSGHDTVSWYQQALGQGPQFIFQYYEEEERQRGNFPDRFSGHQFPNYSSELNVNALLLGDSALYLCASSRPDGGLADTGELFFGEGSRLTVL.